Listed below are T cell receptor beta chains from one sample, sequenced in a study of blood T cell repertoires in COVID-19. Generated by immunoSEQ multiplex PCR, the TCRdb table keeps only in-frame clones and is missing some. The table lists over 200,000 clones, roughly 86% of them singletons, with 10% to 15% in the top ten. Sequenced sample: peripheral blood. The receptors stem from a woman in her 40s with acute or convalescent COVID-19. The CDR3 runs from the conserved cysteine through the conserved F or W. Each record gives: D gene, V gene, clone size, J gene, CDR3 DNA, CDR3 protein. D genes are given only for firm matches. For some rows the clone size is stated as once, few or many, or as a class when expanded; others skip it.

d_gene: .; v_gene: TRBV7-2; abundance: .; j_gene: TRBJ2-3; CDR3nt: TGTGCCAGCAGCTTAGGGGGGGGCCGAGATACGCAGTATTTT; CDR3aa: CASSLGGGRDTQYF
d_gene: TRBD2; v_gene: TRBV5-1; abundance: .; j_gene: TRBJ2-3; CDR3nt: TGCGCCAGCAGCACCCAACTAGCGGGAGGCACAGATACGCAGTATTTT; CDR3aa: CASSTQLAGGTDTQYF
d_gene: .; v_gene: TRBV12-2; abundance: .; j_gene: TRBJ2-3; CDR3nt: TGTGCAAGTCGTAATAAGACTAGCGGGGGGTTCTACACAGATACGCAGTATTTT; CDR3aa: CASRNKTSGGFYTDTQYF
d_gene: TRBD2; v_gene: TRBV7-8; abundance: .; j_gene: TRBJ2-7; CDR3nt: TGTGCCAGCAGAGGACTAGCGGGAAACTCCTACGAGCAGTACTTC; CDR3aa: CASRGLAGNSYEQYF
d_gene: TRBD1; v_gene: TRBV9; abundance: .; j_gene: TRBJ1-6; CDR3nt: TGTGCCAGCAGCGTGCGGGACAGCCTCTATCCCCTCCACTTT; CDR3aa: CASSVRDSLYPLHF
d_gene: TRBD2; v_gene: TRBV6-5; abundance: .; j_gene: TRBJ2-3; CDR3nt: TGTGCCAGCAGCCTAAGCGGGGGAAACACAGATACGCAGTATTTT; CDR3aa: CASSLSGGNTDTQYF
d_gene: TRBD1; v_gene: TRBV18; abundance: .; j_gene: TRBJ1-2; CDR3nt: TGTGCCAGCACGACAGGGCGCGCTTATGGCTACACCTTC; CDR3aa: CASTTGRAYGYTF
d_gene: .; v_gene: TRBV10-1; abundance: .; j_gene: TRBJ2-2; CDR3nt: TGCGCCAGCAGTGAAGCCCCCCCCGAAGACACCGGGGAGCTGTTTTTT; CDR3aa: CASSEAPPEDTGELFF
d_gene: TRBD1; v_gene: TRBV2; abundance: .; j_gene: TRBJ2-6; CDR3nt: TGTGCCAGCATAACTACAGGGGGCGCGGGGGCCAACGTCCTGACTTTC; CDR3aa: CASITTGGAGANVLTF
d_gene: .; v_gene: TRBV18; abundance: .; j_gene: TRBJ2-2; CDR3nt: TGTGCCAGCTCACGTACACTAGCCCCCGGGGAGCTGTTTTTT; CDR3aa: CASSRTLAPGELFF
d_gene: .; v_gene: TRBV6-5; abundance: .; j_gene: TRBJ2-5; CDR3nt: TGTGCCAGCAGTTACTCCGGGACTCCCCTCCCAGAGACCCAGTACTTC; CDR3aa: CASSYSGTPLPETQYF
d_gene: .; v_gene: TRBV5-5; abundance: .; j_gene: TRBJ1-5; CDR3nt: TGTGCCAGCAGCCTCCAGGGGATCGGCAATCAGCCCCAGCATTTT; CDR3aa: CASSLQGIGNQPQHF
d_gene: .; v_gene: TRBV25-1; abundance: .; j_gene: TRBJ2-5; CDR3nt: TGTGCCAGCAGTGAAACAGCGACCCAGTACTTC; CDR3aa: CASSETATQYF
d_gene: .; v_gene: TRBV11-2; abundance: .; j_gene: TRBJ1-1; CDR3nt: TGTGCCAGCAGCCTTGACAGGTTGAACACTGAAGCTTTCTTT; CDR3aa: CASSLDRLNTEAFF
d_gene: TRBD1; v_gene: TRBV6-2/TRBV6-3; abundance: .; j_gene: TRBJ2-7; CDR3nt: TGTGCCAGCAGTTATCGGACAGGGGGCTACTACGAGCAGTACTTC; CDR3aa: CASSYRTGGYYEQYF
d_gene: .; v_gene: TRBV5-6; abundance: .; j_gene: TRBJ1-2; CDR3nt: TGTGCCAGCAGCTTCGAGAATAACTATGGCTACACCTTC; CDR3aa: CASSFENNYGYTF
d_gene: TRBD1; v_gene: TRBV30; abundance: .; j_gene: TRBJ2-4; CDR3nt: TGTGCCTGGAGTGAGACAGGGGTGGCCAAAAACATTCAGTACTTC; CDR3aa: CAWSETGVAKNIQYF
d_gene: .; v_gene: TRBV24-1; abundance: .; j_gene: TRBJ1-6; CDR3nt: TGTGCCACCAGTGAGGGGAGAGTAGTAAATTCACCCCTCCACTTT; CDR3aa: CATSEGRVVNSPLHF
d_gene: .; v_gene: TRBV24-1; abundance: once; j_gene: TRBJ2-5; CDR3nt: TGTGCCACCAGTGACCCGGACTTTACTAAAGAGACCCAGTACTTC; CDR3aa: CATSDPDFTKETQYF
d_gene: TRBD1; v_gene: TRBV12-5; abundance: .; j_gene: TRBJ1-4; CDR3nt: TGTGCTAGTGGACTACCGGGACAGGGAGAAGAAAAACTGTTTTTT; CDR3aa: CASGLPGQGEEKLFF
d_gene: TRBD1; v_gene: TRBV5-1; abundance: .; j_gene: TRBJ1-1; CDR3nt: TGCGCCAGCAGCCCCAGGGGGTCGGCAGGGTGGGACCCGGACACTGAAGCTTTCTTT; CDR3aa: CASSPRGSAGWDPDTEAFF
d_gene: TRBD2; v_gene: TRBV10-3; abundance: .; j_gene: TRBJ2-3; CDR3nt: TGTGCCATCGGAGGACTAGGGAGCACAGATACGCAGTATTTT; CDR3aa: CAIGGLGSTDTQYF
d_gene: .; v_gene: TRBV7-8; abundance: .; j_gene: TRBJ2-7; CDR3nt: TGTGCCAGCAGCGTTGCGGGACGGAGCTCCTACGAGCAGTACTTC; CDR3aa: CASSVAGRSSYEQYF
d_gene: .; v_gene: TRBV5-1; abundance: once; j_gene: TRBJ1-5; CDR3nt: TGCGCCAGCAGCTTTGACGGCGGTAGCAATCAGCCCCAGCATTTT; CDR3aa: CASSFDGGSNQPQHF
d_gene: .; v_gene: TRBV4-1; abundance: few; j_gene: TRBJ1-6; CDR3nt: TGCGCCAGCAGCCAAGAGGGCAGCTATACACCCCTCCACTTT; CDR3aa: CASSQEGSYTPLHF
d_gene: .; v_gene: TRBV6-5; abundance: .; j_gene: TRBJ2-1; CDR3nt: TGTGCCAGCAGTTACTCGACTCTTCAGTTCTTC; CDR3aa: CASSYSTLQFF
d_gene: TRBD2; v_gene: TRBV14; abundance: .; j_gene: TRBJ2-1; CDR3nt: TGTGCCAGCAGCCAAGATCTCGGGACTAGCGGCTACAATGAGCAGTTCTTC; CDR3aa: CASSQDLGTSGYNEQFF
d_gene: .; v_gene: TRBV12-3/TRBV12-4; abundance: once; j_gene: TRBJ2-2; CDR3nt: TGTGCCAGCAGTTTACGGGAGACCGGGGAGCTGTTTTTT; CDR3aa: CASSLRETGELFF
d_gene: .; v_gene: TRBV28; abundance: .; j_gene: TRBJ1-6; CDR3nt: TGTGCCAGCAGCCCACCTGGGGGGGGGAATTCACCCCTCCACTTT; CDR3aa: CASSPPGGGNSPLHF
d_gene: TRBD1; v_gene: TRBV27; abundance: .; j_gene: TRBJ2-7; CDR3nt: TGTGCCAGCAGTCCGCTGGACAGGGTAGAGCAGTACTTC; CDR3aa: CASSPLDRVEQYF
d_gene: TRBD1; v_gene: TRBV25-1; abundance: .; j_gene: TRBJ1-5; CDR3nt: TGTGCCAGCAGTGAGTCTCGACAGGGCACCAATCAGCCCCAGCATTTT; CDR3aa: CASSESRQGTNQPQHF
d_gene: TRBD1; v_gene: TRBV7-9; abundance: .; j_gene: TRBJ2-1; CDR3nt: TGTGCCAGCAGCTTACTGCAGGGGGCGAGGAATGAGCAGTTCTTC; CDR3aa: CASSLLQGARNEQFF
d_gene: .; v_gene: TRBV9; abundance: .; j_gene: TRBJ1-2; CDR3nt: TGTGCCAGCAGCGTTTACAGCATTCCTTATGGCTACACCTTC; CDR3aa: CASSVYSIPYGYTF
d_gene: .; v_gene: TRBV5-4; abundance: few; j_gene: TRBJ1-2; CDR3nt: TGTGCCAGCAGCGCTGGGACAACTAACTATGGCTACACCTTC; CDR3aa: CASSAGTTNYGYTF
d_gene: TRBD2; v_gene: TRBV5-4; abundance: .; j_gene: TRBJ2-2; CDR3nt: TGTGCCAGCAGCCTATGGGGGGGATTCGGGGAGCTGTTTTTT; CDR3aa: CASSLWGGFGELFF